This T cell receptor beta chain comes out of a study of blood T cell repertoires in COVID-19. Across the study: Specimens from acute and convalescent COVID-19 originated in the United States, Italy and Spain. Sample material is recorded as cDNA or gDNA derived from T cells, B-cell-depleted T cells, or PBMCs.

Under the authors' procedure: Using reference gene primer amplification, nucleated cell counts were estimated. The method was immunoSEQ multiplex PCR; TCRdb's version includes in-frame clones alone and lacks a portion of them. Clonal size and the V and J genes are those of that table, whereas D and trimming came from the DNA. The table shows hundreds of thousands of clones, with around 88% occurring only once. In regard to this clone: The junction shows a germline mismatch at one end, possibly a read error. Other DNA variants within this sample encode the same CDR3.

This sequence was found in a man aged 40-49 years who had recovered from COVID-19. The sequenced material came from PBMCs or T cells enriched from blood (not recorded which).

Written as DNA, the CDR3 is TGTGCCAGTAGCTTAGAAGGGACTAGCGGGGCGACTCCCTACGAGCAGTACTTC. This encodes CASSLEGTSGATPYEQYF. The rearrangement joins TRBV11-2 to TRBJ2-7; 13 positions match TRBD2. CDR1 is SGHAT and CDR2 is FQNNGV in the germline V gene. The CDR3 covers 18 residues.